These T cell receptor beta chains were read from a single sample in a study of T cells after yellow fever vaccination. MiXCR was run by TCRdb on the 5' RACE reads, yielding one entry per CDR3 protein. Of 450,000 to 600,000 distinct CDR3 sequences in the sample, roughly 13% were seen once. The sequenced sample was PBMCs, obtained on the day of the yellow fever booster vaccination. The receptors were gathered from a man aged 25 to 45 who received the YFV17D yellow fever vaccine. Both conserved end residues are trimmed from each CDR3. The size entry is marked missing in some rows and otherwise reads once, few, many or a size class.

clone_size v_call cdr3_aa
NA TRBV7-9 ASSYRTSGRELEQF
many TRBV6-6 ASSTPGGGELF
NA TRBV7-2 ASSLVGSSGGNTIY
few TRBV7-2 ASSSRALQGRSGELF
few TRBV5-1 ASSLLGAKDEQF
few TRBV19 ASGGPGTGGDEQF
few TRBV11-2 ASSSRLILSSYNEQF
few TRBV7-2 ASSSAGLVSAF
many TRBV5-1 ASSLADGWELF
once TRBV20-1 SAASGGASGTNEQY
NA TRBV24-1 ATSDPRQGSYEQY
many TRBV7-9 ASSFQGLLSEQY
NA TRBV6-2/TRBV6-3 ASGLPGQSTGELF
many TRBV5-5 ASSLVVRTYEQY
NA TRBV6-1 ASRREGGGYEQY